The sequence of this T cell receptor (beta chain) was determined in a study of T cell repertoires in cytomegalovirus infection. Study-level points and caveats: What dominated the ex vivo response were HLA-C-restricted CMV-specific TCR beta clonotypes. Identification of carriers of CMV plus the relevant HLA was achieved through cumulative public TCR beta family frequency.

A word on this clonotype: Its antigen is currently unknown.

The CDR3 spans 16 residues. Germline CDR1 is SQVTM and CDR2 is ANQGSEA. Unmatched junction bases numbered 6, after V lost 0 bases and J lost 2 bases. A single record per CDR3 protein comes from TCRdb applying MiXCR to the reads. The sample carries about 450,000 distinct CDR3 sequences, about 33% recorded once. The J gene is TRBJ1-2, the V gene TRBV29-1; 10 bases agree with TRBD1. Sequencing used PBMCs. The TCR originated in a human donor in good health (CMV status not recorded). Some clones in this sample may be carry-over from other donors' samples. In DNA, the CDR3 is TGCAGCGTTGAAGAATCGGGACAGGGGAAGAACTATGGCTACACCTTC. Amino acids: CSVEESGQGKNYGYTF.